The 26 T cell receptor beta chains reported below all come from one sample, sequenced in a study of blood T cell repertoires in COVID-19. Sequencing used immunoSEQ multiplex PCR; TCRdb keeps in-frame clones, though not all of them. This table holds around 230,000 clones, roughly 87% found once. Sequenced input: peripheral blood. The receptors originated from a man aged 55 to 70 who had recovered from COVID-19.

The chain uses TRBV5-1 and TRBJ2-3, with 7 bases aligning to TRBD2. Germline V gene data show CDR1 as SGHRS and CDR2 as YFSETQ. The CDR3 totals 14 residues. Trimming cost V 0 bases and J 6 bases; bases outside gene matches: 4. The CDR3 sequence: CASSLGLAGDTQYF. CDR3 DNA: TGCGCCAGCAGCTTGGGACTAGCAGGGGATACGCAGTATTTT.

The gene calls are TRBV6-4 and TRBJ2-1; TRBD1 aligns across 9 bases. The junction had 7 bases not matched to a gene; V was cut back by 6 bases and J by 4 bases. CDR1 MRHNA and CDR2 SNTAGT come from the germline V gene. The CDR3 loop spans 15 amino acids. CDR3 nucleotide sequence: TGTGCCAGCAGCCTCACACAGGGGGCGTACAATGAGCAGTTCTTC. Translation gives CASSLTQGAYNEQFF.

V is TRBV24-1 and J is TRBJ1-1; D is ambiguous. The CDR3 consists of 14 residues. The germline V gene has CDR1 KGHDR and CDR2 SFDVKD. V was pared by 0 bases and J by 11 bases, with 15 bases between. In DNA form, the CDR3 reads TGTGCCACCAGTGATTTGCCGTTCGGGGTTAAGGCTTTCTTT. Translated, it gives CATSDLPFGVKAFF.

The CDR3 sequence is CASSTQTEAFF. The CDR3 nucleotides are TGTGCCAGCAGCACCCAGACTGAAGCTTTCTTT. This chain connects TRBV21-1 to TRBJ1-1; the D call TRBD1 from the table was never checked on the DNA. TRBV21-1 is recorded as a pseudogene. This CDR3 is built from 11 residues.

The chain couples TRBV29-1 to TRBJ2-2; 7 bases are a match to TRBD1. V shed 6 bases and J 3 bases; nucleotides not matched to a gene: 10. CDR1 and CDR2 from the germline V gene are SQVTM and ANQGSEA. This CDR3 region has 15 residues. In DNA, the CDR3 is TGCAGCGTGAGAGAGGGGGCATATTACACCGGGGAGCTGTTTTTT. Encoded protein: CSVREGAYYTGELFF.

V gene TRBV3-1 (or the pseudogene TRBV3-2) combines with J gene TRBJ2-5; maybe TRBD2 (6 bases). Germline values: CDR1 LGHDT, CDR2 YNNKEL (reference sequence). The CDR3 runs to 13 residues. Trimming took off 4 bases at V and 4 bases at J, with 10 bases between the two ends. The CDR3 coding sequence is TGTGCCAGCAGCCGGAGGGCGGCAGAGACCCAGTACTTC. Encoded protein: CASSRRAAETQYF.

This sequence joins TRBV19 and TRBJ2-3; 8 nucleotides match TRBD2. Germline-derived CDR1 and CDR2 are LNHDA and SQIVND (reference sequence). The trim removed 9 bases at V and 5 bases at J, leaving 19 bases unmatched. The CDR3 is 17 amino acids. The CDR3, as DNA: TGTGCCAGCCTCCGGGCTAGCGGGTCCCTAGGGCGAGATACGCAGTATTTT. Translated, it gives CASLRASGSLGRDTQYF.

The chain couples TRBV6-5 to TRBJ2-3, with D tentatively TRBD2 (5 bases). This CDR3 has 14 residues. Germline assignment: CDR1 MNHEY and CDR2 SVGAGI. Between the trimmed V and J ends, which lost 6 bases and 0 bases, there was a span of 10 bases. CDR3 region: CASRGSWSTDTQYF. Written as DNA, the CDR3 is TGTGCCAGCAGGGGGAGTTGGAGCACAGATACGCAGTATTTT.

The CDR3 coding sequence is TGTGCCAGCAGCGACCCTCTGACTGGACAGGGAGATTCACCCCTCCACTTT. Translated: CASSDPLTGQGDSPLHF. The chain carries TRBV7-9 and TRBJ1-6; 8 nucleotides agree with TRBD1. J was trimmed by 8 bases and V by 5 bases; bases with no gene match: 14. This CDR3 spans 17 amino acids. The V gene's germline CDR1 is SEHNR and CDR2 FQNEAQ (reference sequence).

This chain links TRBV18 with TRBJ2-1; D might be TRBD1 (5 bases). Germline V gene lookup returns CDR1 KGHSH and CDR2 LQKENI. Trimming took off 7 bases at V and 0 bases at J, with 13 bases between the two ends. The CDR3 covers 15 residues. The CDR3 here is CASWTQPSSYNEQFF. In DNA form, the CDR3 reads TGTGCCAGCTGGACACAGCCGAGCTCCTACAATGAGCAGTTCTTC.

This chain uses TRBV19 with TRBJ1-6; TRBD1 matches at 7 bases. V was pared by 4 bases and J by 0 bases, with 9 bases of the junction left unmatched. This CDR3 region has 18 residues. Germline V gene data show CDR1 as LNHDA and CDR2 as SQIVND (reference sequence). CDR3 protein: CASSKDGRGFSYNSPLHF. CDR3 bases: TGTGCCAGTAGTAAGGACGGCAGGGGGTTCTCCTATAATTCACCCCTCCACTTT.

This clone was recorded a few times. This rearrangement joins TRBV9 to TRBJ1-6; D is perhaps TRBD1 (6 bases). Trimming took off 4 bases at V and 5 bases at J, with 16 bases between the two ends. Germline V gene sequence: CDR1 SGDLS, CDR2 YYNGEE. The CDR3 length is 16 residues. The CDR3 loop is CASSQAGTRHNSPLHF. The CDR3 DNA is TGTGCCAGCAGCCAAGCAGGGACACGGCATAATTCACCCCTCCACTTT.

V usage is TRBV3-1 (or the pseudogene TRBV3-2) and J usage is TRBJ1-1; tentative D call: TRBD1 (6 bases). Germline V gene data show CDR1 as LGHDT and CDR2 as YNNKEL (reference sequence). The length of the CDR3 is 14 residues. Trimming left V 1 base short and J 7 bases short, with 13 bases between. The CDR3 DNA reads TGTGCCAGCAGCCAAGCACAGGGCTGGAATGAAGCTTTCTTT. Translation gives CASSQAQGWNEAFF.

This clone was picked up one time. This sequence joins TRBV19 and TRBJ1-6, with 7 bases that match TRBD1. J was trimmed by 1 base and V by 5 bases; bases with no gene match: 8. The CDR3 length is 17 residues. CDR1 and CDR2 (germline): LNHDA, SQIVND (reference sequence). The CDR3 here is CASSSSGTASYNSPLHF. DNA of the CDR3: TGTGCCAGTAGTTCGTCCGGGACAGCATCCTATAATTCACCCCTCCACTTT.

The chain joins TRBV6-6 to TRBJ2-2; perhaps TRBD2 as D (7 bases). Germline CDR1 and CDR2: MNHNY and SVGAGI (reference sequence). The V end lost 7 bases, the J end lost 4 bases, and 16 bases lay between the germline ends. CDR3 size: 15 residues. DNA for the CDR3: TGTGCCAGCATCGAAGGGGGGGTTGGCACCGGGGAGCTGTTTTTT. This sequence encodes CASIEGGVGTGELFF.

The rearrangement links TRBV7-6 to TRBJ2-6; TRBD2 matches at 8 bases. The CDR3 loop spans 18 amino acids. From germline, CDR1 is SGHVS and CDR2 FNYEAQ. The trim removed 3 bases at V and 0 bases at J, leaving 7 bases unmatched. The CDR3 DNA sequence: TGTGCCAGCAGCTTCCGCCGGGGGGGGAACTCTGGGGCCAACGTCCTGACTTTC. It encodes CASSFRRGGNSGANVLTF.

CDR3 loop: CASSTLRGGTEAFF. As DNA, the CDR3 is TGTGCCAGCAGTACCCTTAGGGGGGGGACTGAAGCTTTCTTT. The chain is built from TRBV27 and TRBJ1-1; tentative D call: TRBD1 (6 bases). Trimming took off 5 bases at V and 5 bases at J, with 15 bases between the two ends. The CDR3 covers 14 residues. Germline CDR1 is MNHEY and CDR2 is SMNVEV (reference sequence).

The chain carries TRBV3-1 (or the pseudogene TRBV3-2) and TRBJ1-2; D is unclear. The CDR3 length is 11 residues. The germline V gene has CDR1 LGHDT and CDR2 YNNKEL (reference sequence). V was pared by 9 bases and J by 8 bases, with 13 bases between. Here the CDR3 reads CASQDIRGYTF. The CDR3 DNA is TGTGCCAGTCAGGATATTCGGGGCTACACCTTC.

A single count supports this clone. The chain is built from TRBV5-1 and TRBJ1-3, with 9 bases identical to TRBD1. The ends lost 5 bases at V and 4 bases at J; junction bases unmatched: 7. Germline V gene lookup returns CDR1 SGHRS and CDR2 YFSETQ. The CDR3 sequence is 15 residues long. The CDR3 here is CASRTGQGKGNTIYF. The DNA of the CDR3 is TGCGCCAGCAGAACCGGACAGGGGAAAGGAAACACCATATATTTT. Based on the CDR3 plus reference TRBV5-1 and TRBJ1-3, the full variable domain is KAGVTQTPRYLIKTRGQQVTLSCSPISGHRSVSWYQQTPGQGLQFLFEYFSETQRNKGNFPGRFSGRQFSNSRSEMNVSTLELGDSALYLCASRTGQGKGNTIYFGEGSWLTVV.

This chain connects TRBV19 to TRBJ1-5; maybe TRBD1 (6 bases). V lost 6 bases to trimming and J lost 3 bases, with 18 bases between them. Germline V gene lookup returns CDR1 LNHDA and CDR2 SQIVND (reference sequence). This CDR3 has 16 amino acids. The CDR3 DNA follows: TGTGCCAGTAGACAGTTGAGTCAGGGGATCAATCAGCCCCAGCATTTT. Residues: CASRQLSQGINQPQHF.

This clone was counted only a few times. This chain uses TRBV3-1 (or the pseudogene TRBV3-2) with TRBJ1-6, with a tentative D call TRBD1 (6 bases). Germline CDR1 is LGHDT and CDR2 is YNNKEL (reference sequence). The CDR3 is 17 residues long. Trimming removed 6 bases at V and 2 bases at J, with 17 bases between. The CDR3 region has the DNA TGTGCCAGCAGTCCACTGACAGGTTGGACCTATAATTCACCCCTCCACTTT. The encoded protein is CASSPLTGWTYNSPLHF.

This chain's CDR3 is CASSDYNRHSPLHF. CDR3 DNA sequence: TGTGCCAGCAGTGATTACAACAGACATTCACCCCTCCACTTT. V is TRBV6-1 and J is TRBJ1-6; D call uncertain. Germline lookup yields CDR1 MNHNS and CDR2 SASEGT. The CDR3 has 14 residues. Trimming shortened V by 3 bases and J by 8 bases, and 11 bases separated the two germline ends.

This rearrangement joins TRBV27 to TRBJ1-6; tentatively, D is TRBD1 (5 bases). Germline V gene sequence: CDR1 MNHEY, CDR2 SMNVEV (reference sequence). The CDR3 sequence is 16 residues long. The V end was cut by 6 bases, the J end by 9 bases, with 21 bases between. CDR3 loop: CASSPYKGGAGSPLHF. As DNA, the CDR3 is TGTGCCAGCAGCCCCTATAAAGGAGGGGCAGGTTCACCCCTCCACTTT.

A single count supports this clone. The J gene is TRBJ2-3, the V gene TRBV2, with 7 bases identical to TRBD1. With 5 bases clipped from V and 4 bases from J, the junction kept 12 bases outside the gene matches. Per the germline V gene, CDR1 is SNHLY and CDR2 is FYNNEI. The CDR3 sequence is 16 residues long. In DNA form, the CDR3 reads TGTGCCAGCAGTACCCGGGACAGCAGAAACCCAGATACGCAGTATTTT. Its protein is CASSTRDSRNPDTQYF.

The chain couples TRBV28 to TRBJ1-1; D is possibly TRBD1 (5 bases). This CDR3 contains 15 residues. Germline CDR1 and CDR2: MDHEN and SYDVKM. V lost 3 bases, J lost 1 base, and 12 bases lay in between. The CDR3 DNA reads TGTGCCAGCAGTTTGTTGGGGACTGAGAACACTGAAGCTTTCTTT. It encodes CASSLLGTENTEAFF.

In this sample, this clone turned up once. CDR3 residues: CASSFWGGPNEQFF. The CDR3 DNA follows: TGTGCCAGCAGCTTCTGGGGGGGGCCCAATGAGCAGTTCTTC. The chain has TRBV7-9 and TRBJ2-1, with D perhaps TRBD2 (7 bases). The V and J ends lost 3 bases and 6 bases respectively, with 12 bases between them. This CDR3 is 14 amino acids long. Germline CDR1 is SEHNR and CDR2 is FQNEAQ (reference sequence). Looking up the rest from reference TRBV7-9 and TRBJ2-1 gives the full variable domain: DTGVSQNPRHKITKRGQNVTFRCDPISEHNRLYWYRQTLGQGPEFLTYFQNEAQLEKSRLLSDRFSAERPKGSFSTLEIQRTEQGDSAMYLCASSFWGGPNEQFFGPGTRLTVL.